This T cell receptor (beta chain) emerged from a study of T cell repertoires in cytomegalovirus infection. The overall study: Selected CMV epitopes included recently identified HLA-C-restricted ones as well as well-studied HLA-B-restricted ones. It can be stated that public TCR beta signatures indicated CMV infection as well as a matching HLA type.

Using its own MiXCR run on the reads, TCRdb lists one record per CDR3 protein. The sample lists about 160,000 distinct CDR3 sequences, roughly 20% occurring once. Trimming removed 3 bases at V and 0 bases at J, with 8 bases between. The CDR3 contains 15 residues. Study-level points and caveats: HLA-C-restricted TCR beta clonotypes specific for CMV led the ex vivo response. Frequencies of public TCR beta families were cumulated, and this identified carriers of CMV plus the relevant HLA.

This clonotype was seen a few times. No antigen is known for it. Sequenced material: CD8+ T cells from cultured PBMCs, taken from culture after CMV antigen stimulation. The chain employs TRBV12-3 or TRBV12-4 and TRBJ2-2, with D possibly being TRBD1 (6 bases). The TCR originated in a human donor in good health (CMV status not recorded). Some clones in this sample may be carry-over from other donors' samples. The CDR3 bases are TGTGCCAGCAGTTTTCAGGGGACGAACACCGGGGAGCTGTTTTTT. Its translation: CASSFQGTNTGELFF.